The source of this T cell receptor beta chain is a study of T cells after posttransplantation cyclophosphamide. Study outcomes and limitations: Tissue-infiltrating T cells from skin or gut overlapped little with blood T cells. Later blood repertoires were often dominated by clones from the donor CD8+ memory compartment. After PTCy, TRB diversity resembled that of CNI/methotrexate controls.

Profiling relied on immunoSEQ multiplex PCR, and the TCRdb table lists in-frame clones only, not all of them. The table lists just under 20,000 clones, around 87% of them singletons, with around 6.6% in the top ten. Busulfan-fludarabine conditioning, marrow transplant, and cyclophosphamide on days +3 and +4 were administered. A note on this clone: What it binds is unknown.

V was cut by 3 bases and J by 4 bases, with 13 bases left in between. Germline V lookup: CDR1 LNHDA, CDR2 SQIVND (reference sequence). This CDR3 is built from 15 residues. The chain has TRBV19 and TRBJ2-1, with D possibly matching TRBD2 (6 bases). Sequenced here: PBMCs, sampled after allogeneic stem cell transplant with posttransplant cyclophosphamide. This clonotype was obtained from a female patient aged 40-50 years who received an allogeneic stem cell transplant from a related donor, was CMV-positive, and had no GVHD. Some T cells may be supplied by the graft donor. The CDR3 sequence: CASSIVGRGYNEQFF. In DNA form, the CDR3 reads TGTGCCAGTAGTATCGTCGGGAGAGGGTACAATGAGCAGTTCTTC.